The 29 T cell receptor beta chains in this list originate from one sample, sequenced in a study of CD8 T cells in Susac syndrome (dated by TCRdb to the late 2010s). The protocol used for the library was the immunoSEQ multiplex PCR assay. RNA was extracted using the RNeasy kit, and about 0.5 to 1 ug of the RNA was reverse transcribed with random hexamers. The public reads were run again by TCRdb, first through fastp at Q25 and then through MiXCR, and only productive beta chains were kept. Every entry covers one CDR3 protein and lists the most common genes and DNA from its rows. The sample yields 200,000 to 250,000 distinct CDR3 sequences; around 90% were counted once. The ten biggest clones cover over 0.1% of the sample. Sequenced: CD8+ T cells from PBMCs. All receptors come from a human donor with multiple sclerosis.

The CDR3 nucleotides read TGTGCCAGCAGCCCGACCAGCCGGGGCTCCTACGAGCAGTACTTC. Its translation: CASSPTSRGSYEQYF. This chain connects TRBV12-3 or TRBV12-4 to TRBJ2-7; possible D gene TRBD2, 5 bases. Trimming cost V 6 bases and J 0 bases, with 15 bases left between them. This CDR3 has 15 amino acids.

The gene calls are TRBV20-1 and TRBJ1-5, with D maybe TRBD1 (6 bases). With 3 bases removed from V and 2 bases from J, the gap between germline ends came to 11 bases. The CDR3 loop spans 14 amino acids. In germline, CDR1 is DFQATT, CDR2 SNEGSKA (reference sequence). CDR3 in amino acids: CSASGGAGNQPQHF. The CDR3 DNA reads as TGCAGTGCTAGTGGGGGGGCCGGCAATCAGCCCCAGCATTTT.

The rearrangement joins TRBV6-2 or TRBV6-3 to TRBJ1-5, with D unresolved. The CDR3 spans 17 residues. CDR1 is MNHEY and CDR2 is SVGEGT in the germline V gene. V was shortened by 6 bases and J by 0 bases, with 18 bases between the two germline ends. The CDR3 DNA is TGTGCCAGCAGCCGCCTTGCGACCGAGTATAGCAATCAGCCCCAGCATTTT. Amino acids: CASSRLATEYSNQPQHF.

The chain has TRBV29-1 and TRBJ1-2, with TRBD1 identical over 8 bases. V was clipped by 6 bases and J by 3 bases; unmatched bases: 3. The CDR3 length is 12 residues. The germline gives CDR1 SQVTM, CDR2 ANQGSEA. CDR3 in amino acids: CSVMTGDYGYTF. Here the CDR3 DNA reads TGCAGCGTGATGACAGGGGACTATGGCTACACCTTC.

V usage is TRBV6-5 and J usage is TRBJ2-1; 11 bases align to TRBD2. The trim removed 6 bases at V and 9 bases at J, leaving 7 bases unmatched. The CDR3 runs to 14 residues. Germline-derived CDR1 and CDR2 are MNHEY and SVGAGI. Written as DNA, the CDR3 is TGTGCCAGCAGGCTAGCGGGAGGTCTACCTGAGCAGTTCTTC. Translated: CASRLAGGLPEQFF.

The chain has TRBV15 and TRBJ2-7, with D possibly called TRBD1 or TRBD2 (6 bases each). From germline, CDR1 is LNHNV and CDR2 YYDKDF (reference sequence). Between the trimmed V and J ends, which lost 0 bases and 1 base, there was a span of 13 bases. The CDR3 sequence is 16 residues long. This CDR3 is CATSREEGGYSYEQYF. Here the CDR3 DNA reads TGTGCCACCAGCAGAGAGGAGGGGGGATATTCCTACGAGCAGTACTTC.

The chain links TRBV5-1 to TRBJ1-1; D gene unclear. V was cut by 2 bases and J by 0 bases, with 5 bases left in between. Germline loops: CDR1 SGHRS, CDR2 YFSETQ. The CDR3 totals 13 residues. The DNA of the CDR3 is TGCGCCAGCAGCTTTTTCATGAACACTGAAGCTTTCTTT. It translates to CASSFFMNTEAFF.

This clonotype was picked up a small number of times. The chain links TRBV19 to TRBJ2-4, with D uncertain. In germline, CDR1 is LNHDA, CDR2 SQIVND (reference sequence). The CDR3 contains 16 residues. V was pared by 0 bases and J by 5 bases, with 14 bases between. The CDR3 sequence: CASSIDIPGGQNIQYF. The CDR3 nucleotides read TGTGCCAGTAGTATAGATATCCCCGGTGGGCAAAACATTCAGTACTTC.

The chain couples TRBV27 to TRBJ2-5, with 12 bases aligning to TRBD1. With 0 bases clipped from V and 4 bases from J, the junction kept 6 bases outside the gene matches. Per the germline V gene, CDR1 is MNHEY and CDR2 is SMNVEV (reference sequence). The CDR3 is made up of 17 amino acids. DNA for the CDR3: TGTGCCAGCAGTTTATCGTGGGACAGGGGGCTTGGAGAGACCCAGTACTTC. Translation: CASSLSWDRGLGETQYF.

The chain combines TRBV7-9 with TRBJ2-6, with D hard to call. Per germline, CDR1 SEHNR and CDR2 FQNEAQ (reference sequence). This CDR3 contains 17 residues. Trimming removed 5 bases from V and 0 bases from J, with 14 bases in between. In nucleotides, the CDR3 is TGTGCCAGCAGCGCAGTCGGCGGAGTCTCTGGGGCCAACGTCCTGACTTTC. It codes for CASSAVGGVSGANVLTF.

This chain connects TRBV13 to TRBJ2-7, with TRBD2 matching over 7 bases. Trimming at V came to 7 bases and at J to 4 bases, leaving 10 bases not matched to a gene. The length of the CDR3 is 14 residues. The germline gives CDR1 PRHDT, CDR2 FYEKMQ (reference sequence). This CDR3 is CASTQRGVRYEQYF. The DNA of the CDR3 is TGTGCCAGCACCCAGCGGGGAGTGAGGTACGAGCAGTACTTC.

This clonotype was detected only once. The chain uses TRBV27 and TRBJ2-3, with D unclear. CDR3 length: 14 residues. The V and J ends lost 5 bases and 3 bases respectively, with 12 bases between them. Germline loops: CDR1 MNHEY, CDR2 SMNVEV (reference sequence). CDR3 sequence: CASSIESSTDTQYF. DNA of the CDR3: TGTGCCAGCAGTATAGAGAGTTCTACAGATACGCAGTATTTT.

This clonotype occurred once. This chain uses TRBV11-1 with TRBJ2-1; a possible D gene is TRBD2 (7 bases). Germline V gene lookup returns CDR1 SGHAT and CDR2 FQDESV (reference sequence). Trimming took off 1 base at V and 2 bases at J, with 18 bases between the two ends. CDR3 size: 18 residues. CDR3 in amino acids: CASSLVARGAETYNEQFF. The CDR3 DNA reads TGTGCCAGCAGCTTAGTTGCCCGGGGGGCGGAGACCTACAATGAGCAGTTCTTC. Complete variable domain (other parts from reference TRBV11-1 and TRBJ2-1): EAEVAQSPRYKITEKSQAVAFWCDPISGHATLYWYRQILGQGPELLVQFQDESVVDDSQLPKDRFSAERLKGVDSTLKIQPAELGDSAMYLCASSLVARGAETYNEQFFGPGTRLTVL.

The V gene is TRBV5-1, the J gene TRBJ2-2, with 12 bases matching TRBD2. The CDR3 length is 20 residues. Germline V gives CDR1 SGHRS, CDR2 YFSETQ. Trimming took 0 bases from V and 4 from J; bases not matched to a gene: 13. CDR3 nucleotides: TGCGCCAGCAGCTTGGTGGTTTGGACTAGCGGGAAAAAATCCACCGGGGAGCTGTTTTTT. It yields the protein CASSLVVWTSGKKSTGELFF.

The chain joins TRBV10-2 to TRBJ1-1, with no clear D. CDR3 length: 13 amino acids. V was shortened by 2 bases and J by 4 bases, with 8 bases between the two germline ends. Germline assignment: CDR1 WSHSY and CDR2 SAAADI. CDR3 DNA sequence: TGCGCCAGCAGTGAGGGCTTCGGCACTGAAGCTTTCTTT. It translates to CASSEGFGTEAFF.

The chain has TRBV27 and TRBJ1-1, with D possibly matching TRBD1 (6 bases). Between the trimmed V and J ends, which lost 3 bases and 5 bases, there was a span of 19 bases. The CDR3 has 16 residues. CDR1 and CDR2 from the germline V gene are MNHEY and SMNVEV (reference sequence). The CDR3 is CASSFGRGQPPTEAFF. The CDR3 nucleotides read TGTGCCAGCAGTTTTGGGCGCGGACAGCCCCCGACTGAAGCTTTCTTT.

CDR3 sequence: CASSFVQAYGYTF. Here the CDR3 DNA reads TGTGCCAGCAGCTTCGTCCAGGCCTATGGCTACACCTTC. This sequence joins TRBV7-9 and TRBJ1-2; D is ambiguous. V lost 3 bases and J 4 bases, leaving 9 bases between the germline ends. The CDR3 contains 13 residues. In germline, CDR1 is SEHNR, CDR2 FQNEAQ (reference sequence).

This chain joins TRBV23-1 and TRBJ1-1; tentative D call: TRBD1 (6 bases). TRBV23-1 is treated as an ORF (open reading frame) with a function not yet certain. The CDR3 totals 14 residues. V lost 8 bases and J lost 3, with 16 bases in between. In DNA, the CDR3 is TGCGCCAGCTCCACAGGGAGCGGGCACACTGAAGCTTTCTTT. Protein sequence: CASSTGSGHTEAFF.

V usage is TRBV7-6 and J usage is TRBJ1-1, with D hard to call. Trimming took 5 bases from V and 1 from J, leaving 8 bases between them. Germline V gene lookup returns CDR1 SGHVS and CDR2 FNYEAQ. The CDR3 is made up of 13 amino acids. This CDR3 reads CASSPTRNTEAFF. The CDR3 nucleotides are TGTGCCAGCAGCCCGACGAGGAACACTGAAGCTTTCTTT.

The chain combines TRBV4-1 with TRBJ1-1; 7 positions agree with TRBD1. The germline V gene has CDR1 MGHRA and CDR2 YSYEKL. The length of the CDR3 is 12 residues. With 1 base clipped from V and 11 bases from J, the junction kept 4 bases outside the gene matches. CDR3 bases: TGCGCCAGCAGCCAAGGAACAGGGGCGGCTTTCTTT. Its translation: CASSQGTGAAFF.

V usage is TRBV30 and J usage is TRBJ1-2; tentative D call: TRBD1 (6 bases). The V gene's germline CDR1 is GTSNPN and CDR2 SVGIG (reference sequence). The CDR3 totals 16 residues. Trimming cost V 2 bases and J 4 bases, with 20 bases left between them. The CDR3 DNA is TGTGCCTGGAGTCCCCCGGGGGGCCCCGGAGGCTATGGCTACACCTTC. It yields the protein CAWSPPGGPGGYGYTF.

The rearrangement links TRBV9 to TRBJ2-7; maybe TRBD2 (6 bases). Germline-derived CDR1 and CDR2 are SGDLS and YYNGEE. V dropped 3 bases and J dropped 6 bases, with 22 bases sitting between them. The CDR3 length is 16 residues. Here the CDR3 reads CASSETGTPGEVEQYF. For the CDR3, the DNA is TGTGCCAGCAGCGAAACCGGGACTCCGGGCGAGGTCGAGCAGTACTTC.

The chain employs TRBV13 and TRBJ1-2; D is perhaps TRBD1 (5 bases). Germline assignment: CDR1 PRHDT and CDR2 FYEKMQ (reference sequence). V was shortened by 2 bases and J by 6 bases, with 16 bases between the two germline ends. The CDR3 totals 15 residues. As DNA, the CDR3 is TGTGCCAGCAGCTTATTCGGCGAAGGGGTGGATGGCTACACCTTC. It is translated as CASSLFGEGVDGYTF.

This chain connects TRBV27 to TRBJ1-5; D gene uncertain. Per germline, CDR1 MNHEY and CDR2 SMNVEV (reference sequence). V was pared by 5 bases and J by 2 bases, with 13 bases between. The CDR3 extends over 15 amino acids. The CDR3, as DNA: TGTGCCAGCAGTCTCGGCCCGGCGGGCAATCAGCCCCAGCATTTT. Its translation is CASSLGPAGNQPQHF.

The rearrangement links TRBV4-3 to TRBJ1-2; no reliable D call. Germline V gives CDR1 LGHNA, CDR2 YSLEER. With 0 bases removed from V and 5 bases from J, the gap between germline ends came to 10 bases. CDR3 length equals 14 residues. CDR3 loop: CASSQDVGVYGYTF. DNA of the CDR3: TGCGCCAGCAGCCAAGATGTCGGGGTATATGGCTACACCTTC.

The rearrangement joins TRBV12-3 or TRBV12-4 to TRBJ1-1; 7 nucleotides match TRBD1. V trimming: 6 bases; J trimming: 3 bases; junction bases outside the gene matches: 4. CDR3 length: 13 residues. The CDR3 region is CASSHGTDTEAFF. CDR3 DNA: TGTGCCAGCAGCCACGGGACAGACACTGAAGCTTTCTTT.

This clonotype was recorded a few times. The rearrangement uses TRBV7-3 and TRBJ2-5; D might be TRBD2 (7 bases). The CDR3 has 13 residues. CDR1 SGHTA and CDR2 FQGTGA come from the germline V gene. Trimming stripped 5 bases from V and 5 bases from J, with 12 bases between. The CDR3 DNA reads TGTGCCAGCAGCCCGGGGGGCCTGGAGACCCAGTACTTC. It encodes CASSPGGLETQYF.

V is TRBV29-1 and J is TRBJ1-2; 10 nucleotides match TRBD1. Losses at the gene ends were 5 bases for V and 2 bases for J; bases not matched to a gene: 11. The CDR3 runs to 16 residues. Germline CDR1 is SQVTM and CDR2 is ANQGSEA. CDR3: CSVRRTGGDGNYGYTF. In nucleotides, the CDR3 is TGCAGCGTTCGACGGACAGGGGGGGACGGCAACTATGGCTACACCTTC.

In this sample, this clonotype turned up once. The V gene is TRBV9, the J gene TRBJ2-5; D might be TRBD2 (6 bases). The CDR3 runs 15 residues. The V end was cut by 4 bases, the J end by 4 bases, with 17 bases between. Germline assignment: CDR1 SGDLS and CDR2 YYNGEE. The CDR3 protein is CASSSGLEGTETQYF. CDR3 bases: TGTGCCAGCAGCTCGGGACTGGAGGGGACAGAGACCCAGTACTTC.